These 6 T cell receptor beta chains share one sample of origin, sequenced in a study of regulatory T cells in long-lasting Graves disease. Described time point: newly diagnosed GD, antithyroid drugs for less than 3 months. After RNA was extracted from PBMCs, the TCR library was made from it. Construction of TCR beta libraries relied on iRepertoire HTBI primers and on Arm-PCR targeting CDR3 regions. TCRdb fed the multiplex PCR reads into MiXCR, producing one record per CDR3 protein. This repertoire shows fewer than 550,000 distinct CDR3 sequences, around 15% found once; its top ten account for 20% to 25%. These data also formed part of another study, on T cells in Graves' hyperthyroidism and ophthalmopathy.

The specimen comprised peripheral blood mononuclear cells (PBMCs), sampled at new diagnosis, from a patient treated with antithyroid drugs. Receptors were obtained from a woman aged 18-29 years with Graves disease.

The rearrangement joins TRBV6-5 to TRBJ2-3, with a weak D call TRBD1 (5 bases). CDR3 length equals 15 residues. V lost 4 bases and J lost 3, with 14 bases in between. The germline gives CDR1 MNHEY, CDR2 SVGAGI. CDR3 region: CASSSTQGWTDTQYF. Here the CDR3 DNA reads TGTGCCAGCAGTTCAACGCAGGGTTGGACAGATACGCAGTATTTT.

Details on this clonotype: A clone one base away is much larger, so this may be a read error. The chain couples TRBV11-3 to TRBJ2-2; D gene uncertain. Germline V gives CDR1 SGHNT, CDR2 YENEEA. Trimming pared 8 bases from V and 5 bases from J, leaving 9 bases between. This CDR3 has 12 residues. Written as DNA, the CDR3 is TGTGCCAGCTCAGAAATTACCGGGGAGCTGTTTTTT. It is translated as CASSEITGELFF.

This clonotype was detected ten times or more. The gene calls are TRBV7-2 and TRBJ2-2; TRBD2 matches 8 bases. V was clipped by 1 base and J by 2 bases; unmatched bases: 0. In germline, CDR1 is SGHTA, CDR2 FQGNSA. CDR3 length: 15 residues. The CDR3 spells CASSLVAGNTGELFF. The CDR3 DNA sequence: TGTGCCAGCAGCTTAGTAGCGGGAAACACCGGGGAGCTGTTTTTT.

As to this clonotype: A much larger clonotype is one base distant, so this may be a read error. V is TRBV2 and J is TRBJ2-1, with D perhaps TRBD2 (6 bases). Germline V lookup: CDR1 SNHLY, CDR2 FYNNEI. The CDR3 is 15 amino acids. The CDR3 spells CVSSEWAGPRNEQFF. CDR3 nucleotide sequence: TGTGTCAGCAGTGAATGGGCGGGACCTCGGAATGAGCAGTTCTTC.

This clonotype was detected a few times. The rearrangement links TRBV3-1 to TRBJ2-1; 12 bases map to TRBD2. V was pared by 4 bases and J by 3 bases, with 10 bases of the junction left unmatched. The CDR3 extends over 18 amino acids. Germline assignment: CDR1 LGHDT and CDR2 YNNKEL (reference sequence). The CDR3 bases are TGTGCCAGCAGCCCATCTTCTAGCGGGAGGGGGTACTACAATGAGCAGTTCTTC. Protein sequence: CASSPSSSGRGYYNEQFF.

The chain is built from TRBV4-2 and TRBJ2-7; 12 bases align to TRBD2. J lost 3 bases, V lost 1 base, and 4 bases had no gene match. Per germline, CDR1 LGHNA and CDR2 YNFKEQ. CDR3 size: 16 residues. This CDR3 reads CASSQGLAGVHYEQYF. As DNA, the CDR3 is TGTGCCAGCAGCCAAGGACTAGCGGGAGTTCACTACGAGCAGTACTTC.